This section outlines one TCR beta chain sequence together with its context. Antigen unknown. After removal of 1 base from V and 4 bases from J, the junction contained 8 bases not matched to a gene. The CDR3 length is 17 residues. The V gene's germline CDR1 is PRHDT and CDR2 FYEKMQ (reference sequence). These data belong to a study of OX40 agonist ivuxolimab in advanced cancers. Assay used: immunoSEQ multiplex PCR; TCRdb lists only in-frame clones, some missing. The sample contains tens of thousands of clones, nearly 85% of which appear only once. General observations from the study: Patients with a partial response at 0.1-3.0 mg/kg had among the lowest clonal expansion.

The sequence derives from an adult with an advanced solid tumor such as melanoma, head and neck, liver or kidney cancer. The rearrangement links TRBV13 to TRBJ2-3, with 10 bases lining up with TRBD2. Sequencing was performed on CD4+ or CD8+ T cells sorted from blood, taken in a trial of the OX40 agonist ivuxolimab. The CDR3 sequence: CASSLVGLAGVADTQYF. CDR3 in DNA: TGTGCCAGCAGCTTAGTAGGGCTAGCGGGAGTGGCAGATACGCAGTATTTT.